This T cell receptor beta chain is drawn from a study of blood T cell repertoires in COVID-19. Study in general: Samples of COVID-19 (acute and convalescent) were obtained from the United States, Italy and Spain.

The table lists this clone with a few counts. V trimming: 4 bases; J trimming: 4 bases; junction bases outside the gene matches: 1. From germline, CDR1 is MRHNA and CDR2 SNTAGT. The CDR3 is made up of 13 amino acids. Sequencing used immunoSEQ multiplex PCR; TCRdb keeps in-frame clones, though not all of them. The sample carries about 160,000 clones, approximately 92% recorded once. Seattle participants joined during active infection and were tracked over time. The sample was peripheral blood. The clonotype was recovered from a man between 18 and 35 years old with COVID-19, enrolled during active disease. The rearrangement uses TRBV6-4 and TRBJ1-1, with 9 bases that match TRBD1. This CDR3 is CASSATGGTEAFF. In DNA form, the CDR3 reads TGTGCCAGCAGTGCGACAGGGGGCACTGAAGCTTTCTTT.